Below are 17 T cell receptor beta chains sequenced from a single sample in a study of CD4 T cells in relation to SARS-CoV-2 and coronaviruses (dated by TCRdb to the early 2020s). CD4+ T cells from unexposed donors were collected before the COVID-19 pandemic (2011-2018). Preparation of the library involved the immunoSEQ multiplex PCR assay. TCRdb took over this immuneACCESS table, retaining in-frame rearrangements with V and J assigned. Such tables are incomplete; in checked studies, under half of the missing clones stem from an unresolved V gene, and the remainder is unexplained. The sample contains tens of thousands of clones, 75% to 90% of them found a single time. The ten most abundant clones make up around 1.5% of the sample. What was sequenced was memory CD4+ T cells from PBMCs. The cell subset or site tag for this specimen amounts to: memory (non-naive) CD4+ T cells. All receptors come from a human donor in good health.

The rearrangement links TRBV29-1 to TRBJ2-7; tentatively, D is TRBD1 or TRBD2 (6 bases each). The V end lost 5 bases, the J end lost 2 bases, and 13 bases lay between the germline ends. The CDR3 length is 13 residues. Germline lookup yields CDR1 SQVTM and CDR2 ANQGSEA. The CDR3 protein is CSVRGQSAYEQYF. In DNA form, the CDR3 reads TGCAGCGTTCGGGGGCAGTCAGCCTACGAGCAGTACTTC.

Only one count was recorded for this clone. CDR3 in DNA: TGTGCCAGCTCACCAAGTCAGGCAGGGAATACTGAAGCTTTCTTT. It specifies CASSPSQAGNTEAFF. This sequence joins TRBV18 and TRBJ1-1, with D tentatively TRBD1 (5 bases). V was cut by 2 bases and J by 5 bases, with 15 bases left in between. CDR3 length equals 15 residues. CDR1 and CDR2 (germline): KGHSH, LQKENI.

The gene calls are TRBV19 and TRBJ1-1, with a tentative D call TRBD1 (5 bases). The ends were cut back, 7 bases at V and 5 bases at J, with 14 bases in the middle. The CDR3 contains 13 residues. Germline V gene lookup returns CDR1 LNHDA and CDR2 SQIVND (reference sequence). The CDR3 nucleotides read TGTGCCAGTATCCCAGGGAGGGAAACTGAAGCTTTCTTT. This encodes CASIPGRETEAFF.

The genes are TRBV7-8 and TRBJ1-2; 7 bases align to TRBD1. Germline CDR1 is SGHVS and CDR2 is FQNEAQ. The CDR3 runs to 16 residues. V lost 3 bases to trimming and J lost 2 bases; unmatched junction nucleotides: 9. The CDR3 region is CASSLGGSQGNYGYTF. The CDR3 nucleotides are TGTGCCAGCAGCTTGGGAGGGTCACAGGGGAACTATGGCTACACCTTC.

The chain carries TRBV18 and TRBJ2-1; D tentatively reads TRBD1 or TRBD2 (5 bases each). Germline V CDR1 and CDR2: KGHSH, LQKENI. There are 15 residues in the CDR3. Trimming removed 4 bases from V and 4 bases from J, with 14 bases in between. The CDR3 reads CASSRTEGSYNEQFF. The DNA for the CDR3 is TGTGCCAGCTCACGTACAGAGGGGTCTTACAATGAGCAGTTCTTC.

The chain combines TRBV19 with TRBJ2-1, with D possibly TRBD1 on 5 matching bases. The CDR3 consists of 12 residues. The V and J ends lost 6 bases and 7 bases respectively, with 10 bases between them. The V gene's germline CDR1 is LNHDA and CDR2 SQIVND (reference sequence). CDR3 DNA sequence: TGTGCCAGTAGCTCACAGGTTAATGAGCAGTTCTTC. As protein: CASSSQVNEQFF.

The rearrangement uses TRBV11-3 and TRBJ2-7; D might be TRBD2 (5 bases). This CDR3 region has 12 residues. V gave up 1 base and J gave up 6 bases, with 7 bases separating them. CDR1 and CDR2 (germline): SGHNT, YENEEA. The CDR3 bases are TGTGCCAGCAGCTTAGGAGGGCGCGAGCAGTACTTC. This encodes CASSLGGREQYF.

The J gene is TRBJ2-6, the V gene TRBV19, with 8 positions matching TRBD1. The CDR3 spans 17 residues. CDR1 is LNHDA and CDR2 is SQIVND in the germline V gene (reference sequence). With 2 bases clipped from V and 0 bases from J, the junction kept 3 bases outside the gene matches. Here the CDR3 DNA reads TGTGCCAGTAGTATACAGGGGGCAGGCTCTGGGGCCAACGTCCTGACTTTC. Translating gives CASSIQGAGSGANVLTF.

CDR3 sequence reads: CASSTTGNTEAFF. The CDR3 DNA reads as TGTGCCAGCAGTACCACAGGCAACACTGAAGCTTTCTTT. The genes are TRBV9 and TRBJ1-1; D possibly corresponds to TRBD1 (5 bases). CDR1 and CDR2 from the germline V gene are SGDLS and YYNGEE. Between the trimmed V and J ends, which lost 5 bases and 2 bases, there was a span of 10 bases. The CDR3 is 13 amino acids.

In nucleotides, the CDR3 is TGTGCCAGCTCACCTTACGGGGGGGCGCGCTCCGAGCAGTACTTC. Its translation is CASSPYGGARSEQYF. The chain couples TRBV18 to TRBJ2-7, with 8 bases that match TRBD2. Germline trimming cut 3 bases from V and 6 bases from J; bases unmatched to any gene: 10. Germline CDR1 reads KGHSH; CDR2 reads LQKENI. The CDR3 contains 15 residues.

This sequence joins TRBV24-1 and TRBJ1-5, with 8 nucleotides matching TRBD1. The CDR3 runs to 16 residues. The J segment lost 5 bases and the V segment lost 1 base, leaving 6 bases of the junction unmatched. The germline CDR1 and CDR2 sequences are KGHDR and SFDVKD. CDR3 region: CATSDFQQGVDQPQHF. The DNA of the CDR3 is TGTGCCACCAGTGATTTTCAACAGGGGGTGGATCAGCCCCAGCATTTT.

The rearrangement uses TRBV9 and TRBJ2-1; D unresolved. This CDR3 region has 13 residues. Trimming removed 2 bases from V and 6 bases from J, with 9 bases in between. Germline values: CDR1 SGDLS, CDR2 YYNGEE. The CDR3 DNA is TGTGCCAGCAGCGTCGGGCCCACCAATGAGCAGTTCTTC. Amino acids: CASSVGPTNEQFF.

This chain links TRBV4-2 with TRBJ2-3; no firm D call. In germline, CDR1 is LGHNA, CDR2 YNFKEQ. V was cut by 5 bases and J by 6 bases, with 12 bases left in between. This CDR3 contains 13 residues. The CDR3 nucleotides are TGTGCCAGCAGCTCTCCCCCGACTGATACGCAGTATTTT. Its protein is CASSSPPTDTQYF.

This clone was counted between two and nine times. The V call is TRBV19, the J call TRBJ2-1; possibly TRBD2 for D (6 bases). The CDR3 is 15 amino acids. Germline V lookup: CDR1 LNHDA, CDR2 SQIVND (reference sequence). Trimming cost V 6 bases and J 2 bases, with 14 bases left between them. The CDR3 here is CASRGPGSPYNEQFF. In DNA form, the CDR3 reads TGTGCCAGTAGAGGTCCCGGGAGTCCCTACAATGAGCAGTTCTTC.

This clone occurred a few times. V and J are TRBV18 and TRBJ2-3; D is ambiguous. Trimming took 5 bases from V and 2 from J, leaving 5 bases between them. CDR3 size: 12 residues. Germline lookup yields CDR1 KGHSH and CDR2 LQKENI. The CDR3 bases are TGTGCCAGCTCAACGTCCACAGATACGCAGTATTTT. Residues: CASSTSTDTQYF. The full variable domain, rest sourced from reference TRBV18 and TRBJ2-3, is NAGVMQNPRHLVRRRGQEARLRCSPMKGHSHVYWYRQLPEEGLKFMVYLQKENIIDESGMPKERFSAEFPKEGPSILRIQQVVRGDSAAYFCASSTSTDTQYFGPGTRLTVL.

This chain joins TRBV11-2 and TRBJ1-3; D is ambiguous. Trimming stripped 5 bases from V and 0 bases from J, with 8 bases between. The germline gives CDR1 SGHAT, CDR2 FQNNGV. CDR3 size: 14 residues. The CDR3 DNA is TGTGCCAGCAGCGTATGGAGCTCTGGAAACACCATATATTTT. Encoded protein: CASSVWSSGNTIYF.

The table lists this clone with a few counts. The chain carries TRBV29-1 and TRBJ2-1; perhaps TRBD1 as D (6 bases). Germline V gene lookup returns CDR1 SQVTM and CDR2 ANQGSEA. V was cut by 6 bases and J by 4 bases, with 10 bases left in between. CDR3 size: 12 residues. The CDR3 is CSVAQGYNEQFF. The DNA for the CDR3 is TGCAGCGTCGCTCAGGGGTACAATGAGCAGTTCTTC.